This T cell receptor beta chain is drawn from a study of tumor-infiltrating lymphocytes in localized non-small cell lung cancer. Assay used: immunoSEQ multiplex PCR; TCRdb lists only in-frame clones, some missing. The sample carries about 14,000 clones, about four fifths recorded once. Sequencing input: lung tumor tissue. The receptor was isolated from a human donor with non-small cell lung cancer.

CDR3 loop: CASSYSGGEAGELFF. The CDR3 DNA sequence: TGTGCCAGCAGTTACTCTGGCGGGGAAGCCGGGGAGCTGTTTTTT. This chain connects TRBV6-5 to TRBJ2-2, with a tentative D call TRBD2 (6 bases). The CDR3 contains 15 residues. In germline, CDR1 is MNHEY, CDR2 SVGAGI. V lost 0 bases, J lost 6 bases, and 11 bases lay in between.